The source of this TCR beta chain is a study of tumor-infiltrating lymphocytes in oesophageal squamous cell carcinoma (dated by TCRdb to the mid-2010s). The library was obtained by PCR. TCRdb shows the sequencer as Illumina HiSeq 2000. TCRdb redid the processing of the public reads, applying fastp at Q25 and MiXCR, and retained in-frame beta chains. Each CDR3 protein appears once, grouped with its most common genes and DNA. The sample table records fewer than 20,000 distinct CDR3 sequences; under 45% of these occur just once. The leading ten clones occupy approximately 19% of the sample. Note on this clonotype: It has no known antigen specificity. No base quality values were provided; no much bigger clone lies one nucleotide off.

CDR1 and CDR2 are drawn from the germline V gene: SGHTA, FQGTGA. V ends up 5 bases short and J 7 bases short, with an unmatched junction base count of 10. The CDR3 sequence holds 15 residues, the cysteine and phenylalanine included. This entry keeps only the CDR3 DNA: 45 bases, framed from base 1. The sequenced material came from esophageal tumor tissue. The source is a male donor with esophageal squamous cell carcinoma. In this chain, TRBV7-3 is recombined with TRBJ2-1, with TRBD1 matching 8 junction bases. The DNA sequence is as follows: TGTGCCAGCAGCCCAACCGGGACAGGCGCGAATGAGCAGTTCTTC. This yields the protein CASSPTGTGANEQFF.